These T cell receptor beta chains were read from a single sample in a study of long-term antiretroviral therapy in people with HIV. Sequenced by immunoSEQ multiplex PCR; TCRdb stores in-frame clones only, minus some. The sample gives tens of thousands of clones, over 75% of which show up once; around 6.5% is in the top ten. Source: unsorted PBMCs, taken 0.6 years after starting antiretroviral therapy. The origin of the receptors is a man in his 60s with HIV. Both conserved end residues are part of each CDR3. The order of the fields is CDR3 protein, CDR3 DNA, V gene, clone size, D gene, J gene. The D gene is left open where the match is weak. Clone size, where shown, is once, few, many, or a class for clones that have expanded.

CASSADSYSYEQYF | TGTGCCAGCAGTGCGGACAGCTACTCCTACGAGCAGTACTTC | TRBV2 | . | . | TRBJ2-7
CASSLAGQGVADTQYF | TGCGCCAGCAGCTTGGCTGGACAGGGCGTTGCAGATACGCAGTATTTT | TRBV5-1 | . | TRBD1 | TRBJ2-3
CASSVGGLGETQYF | TGCGCCAGCAGTGTCGGGGGGCTCGGAGAGACCCAGTACTTC | TRBV10-1 | . | . | TRBJ2-5
CASSSTTRTGLYTF | TGTGCCAGCAGCTCCACTACCAGGACAGGACTCTACACCTTC | TRBV5-5 | . | TRBD1 | TRBJ1-2
CASASFSEQFF | TGTGCCAGCGCTAGTTTTAGTGAGCAGTTCTTC | TRBV2 | . | . | TRBJ2-1
CASSEAGLSTDTQYF | TGCGCCAGCAGTGAGGCGGGATTGAGCACAGATACGCAGTATTTT | TRBV10-1 | . | . | TRBJ2-3
CASSLGGGEAYEQYF | TGTGCCAGCAGCTTAGGAGGGGGGGAGGCCTACGAGCAGTACTTC | TRBV7-2 | once | . | TRBJ2-7
CASSLSQGADTGELFF | TGTGCCAGCAGCTTATCTCAGGGGGCGGACACCGGGGAGCTGTTTTTT | TRBV11-3 | . | TRBD1 | TRBJ2-2
CASSSGGENPREQYF | TGTGCCAGCAGCTCGGGCGGGGAGAACCCTAGGGAGCAGTACTTC | TRBV11-1 | . | . | TRBJ2-7
CASSELGQGETQYF | TGTGCCAGCAGTGAATTGGGCCAAGGAGAGACCCAGTACTTC | TRBV25-1 | . | . | TRBJ2-5
CSVTPSGGVTDTQYF | TGCAGCGTTACACCCTCGGGGGGCGTGACAGATACGCAGTATTTT | TRBV29-1 | . | . | TRBJ2-3
CASKERWGETQYF | TGTGCCAGCAAGGAGCGGTGGGGGGAGACCCAGTACTTC | TRBV6-6 | once | . | TRBJ2-5
CASSGDRGPGTQYF | TGTGCCAGCAGTGGCGACAGGGGCCCGGGGACCCAGTACTTC | TRBV2 | . | TRBD1 | TRBJ2-5
CASSWAPSYEQYF | TGCGCCAGCAGCTGGGCTCCCTCCTACGAGCAGTACTTC | TRBV5-1 | . | . | TRBJ2-7
CASRDPGTTSEQFF | TGTGCCAGTAGGGATCCCGGGACGACGAGTGAGCAGTTCTTC | TRBV19 | . | . | TRBJ2-1
CASSQGPRGNTIYF | TGCGCCAGCAGCCAAGGGCCCAGGGGAAACACCATATATTTT | TRBV4-1 | . | . | TRBJ1-3
CASSLLRRGSSYNEQFF | TGTGCCAGCAGTTTATTACGGCGCGGGTCCTCCTACAATGAGCAGTTCTTC | TRBV27 | . | . | TRBJ2-1
CASGQEGLAGVWYEQYF | TGTGCCAGCGGACAAGAGGGACTAGCGGGAGTGTGGTACGAGCAGTACTTC | TRBV27 | few | TRBD2 | TRBJ2-7
CASSLKSSTEAFF | TGTGCCAGCAGTTTGAAAAGTTCTACTGAAGCTTTCTTT | TRBV27 | . | . | TRBJ1-1
CASSVIRTAEAFF | TGTGCCAGCAGCGTTATAAGGACCGCAGAAGCTTTCTTT | TRBV28 | . | . | TRBJ1-1
CAISEPNRGKETQYF | TGTGCCATCAGTGAACCAAACAGGGGAAAAGAGACCCAGTACTTC | TRBV10-3 | . | TRBD1 | TRBJ2-5
CARPGGIYYEQYF | TGTGCCAGACCGGGGGGGATTTACTACGAGCAGTACTTC | TRBV5-3 | . | TRBD2 | TRBJ2-7
CSAYPPAGTGDGQPQHF | TGCAGCGCGTACCCTCCGGCGGGGACAGGGGATGGCCAGCCCCAGCATTTT | TRBV29-1 | . | TRBD1 | TRBJ1-5
CASSLDTNSPLHF | TGCGCCAGCAGCTTGGACACCAATTCACCCCTCCACTTT | TRBV5-1 | . | . | TRBJ1-6
CASSPARAGALQFF | TGCGCCAGCAGCCCCGCCCGGGCGGGGGCTTTGCAGTTCTTC | TRBV5-1 | . | . | TRBJ2-1
CASSLVGSTGGREQYF | TGTGCCAGCAGCTTAGTAGGCAGTACGGGGGGTAGGGAGCAGTACTTC | TRBV7-2 | . | TRBD2 | TRBJ2-7
CASSLAWQGATPNGYEQYF | TGCGCCAGCAGCTTGGCTTGGCAGGGGGCCACCCCGAACGGGTACGAGCAGTACTTC | TRBV5-1 | few | TRBD1 | TRBJ2-7
CASSSGTQSSYEQYF | TGTGCCAGCAGCTCCGGGACCCAGAGCTCCTACGAGCAGTACTTC | TRBV5-6 | . | . | TRBJ2-7
CASSQTPATYNEQFF | TGTGCCAGCAGCCAGACTCCTGCTACCTACAATGAGCAGTTCTTC | TRBV9 | . | . | TRBJ2-1
CASSLQGRGTEAFF | TGTGCCAGCAGTTTACAGGGTAGAGGGACTGAAGCTTTCTTT | TRBV28 | once | . | TRBJ1-1
CASSIRRETSNQPQHF | TGTGCCAGTAGTATACGACGGGAGACAAGCAATCAGCCCCAGCATTTT | TRBV19 | . | . | TRBJ1-5
CASSQGGQHSYEQYF | TGCGCCAGCAGTCAAGGGGGACAGCACTCCTACGAGCAGTACTTC | TRBV23-1 | . | TRBD1 | TRBJ2-7
CASRLLLGASTDTQYF | TGTGCCAGCAGGCTCTTACTCGGGGCTAGCACAGATACGCAGTATTTT | TRBV2 | . | . | TRBJ2-3